The rows below give T cell receptor beta chains drawn from one sample of a study of T cell repertoires in ileal Crohn's disease. Sequencing used immunoSEQ multiplex PCR; TCRdb keeps in-frame clones, though not all of them. Of around 3,000 clones listed, more than 75% were seen once; the top ten hold 55% to 75%. Specimen: ileal tissue. The receptors were gathered from an adult with Crohn's disease. The CDR3 runs from the conserved cysteine through the conserved F or W. D genes are given only for firm matches. Expanded clones are given a class, and other clones once, few, many or no size at all.

TRBV7-6,14,.,TRBJ2-1,.,CASSSSPMRNEQFF,TGTGCCAGCAGCTCTTCCCCAATGCGCAATGAGCAGTTCTTC
TRBV9,15,.,TRBJ2-1,.,CASSVDPPAYNEQFF,TGTGCCAGCAGCGTCGACCCGCCCGCATACAATGAGCAGTTCTTC
TRBV5-4,15,.,TRBJ2-5,.,CASSLYRAGQETQYF,TGTGCCAGCAGCTTGTATCGAGCGGGCCAAGAGACCCAGTACTTC
TRBV7-2,13,.,TRBJ1-2,TRBD1,CASSPGTDSGYTF,TGTGCCAGCAGCCCCGGGACAGACTCTGGCTACACCTTC
TRBV6-5,15,.,TRBJ1-6,.,CASSQRTATISPLHF,TGTGCCAGCAGTCAACGGACCGCGACGATTTCACCCCTCCACTTT
TRBV6-1,13,.,TRBJ2-7,.,CASSRRGPYEQYF,TGTGCCAGCAGCCGACGGGGACCCTACGAGCAGTACTTC
TRBV2,16,.,TRBJ2-1,TRBD2,CASSVGPAGGANEQFF,TGTGCCAGCAGTGTAGGGCCAGCGGGGGGCGCCAATGAGCAGTTCTTC
TRBV29-1,13,.,TRBJ2-5,TRBD2,CSVAGGPGKTQYF,TGCAGCGTTGCGGGGGGGCCCGGAAAGACCCAGTACTTC
TRBV7-8,15,.,TRBJ2-7,TRBD1,CASSKPGQGYHEQYF,TGTGCCAGCAGCAAACCGGGACAGGGGTACCACGAGCAGTACTTC
TRBV7-2,16,.,TRBJ1-3,TRBD1,CASSFTGTGTGNTIYF,TGTGCCAGCAGCTTTACCGGGACAGGGACTGGAAACACCATATATTTT
TRBV7-8,16,.,TRBJ1-5,.,CASSLVINRANQPQHF,TGTGCCAGCAGCTTAGTGATTAACAGGGCCAATCAGCCCCAGCATTTT
TRBV27,14,.,TRBJ2-1,TRBD1,CASSSGTGYNEQFF,TGTGCCAGCAGTTCTGGGACAGGATACAATGAGCAGTTCTTC
TRBV6-1,15,.,TRBJ1-5,.,CASTLTAGGNQPQHF,TGTGCCAGCACCCTGACGGCCGGAGGGAATCAGCCCCAGCATTTT
TRBV2,13,.,TRBJ1-2,.,CASSESPGYGYTF,TGTGCCAGCAGTGAATCCCCGGGTTATGGCTACACCTTC
TRBV30,15,once,TRBJ2-7,TRBD1,CAWSQTGTGGREQYF,TGTGCCTGGAGTCAGACGGGGACAGGGGGAAGGGAGCAGTACTTC
TRBV18,16,.,TRBJ1-1,TRBD1,CASSKTGGWRNTEAFF,TGTGCCAGCTCAAAGACAGGGGGCTGGAGGAACACTGAAGCTTTCTTT
TRBV6-4,16,.,TRBJ2-1,TRBD2,CASSPRLAGGYNEQFF,TGTGCCAGCAGTCCCCGACTAGCGGGAGGCTACAATGAGCAGTTCTTC
TRBV7-3,14,.,TRBJ1-2,.,CASSLILDNYGYTF,TGTGCCAGCAGCTTAATATTGGACAACTATGGCTACACCTTC
TRBV13,15,.,TRBJ2-7,.,CASSWGVYRGYEQYF,TGTGCCAGCAGCTGGGGGGTCTACCGGGGCTACGAGCAGTACTTC
TRBV10-3,12,.,TRBJ1-1,.,CAISESKGRAFF,TGTGCCATCAGTGAGTCGAAGGGTCGAGCTTTCTTT
TRBV6-1,13,.,TRBJ1-1,TRBD1,CASGRTGGTEAFF,TGTGCCAGCGGACGGACAGGGGGCACTGAAGCTTTCTTT
TRBV6-6,13,once,TRBJ1-5,.,CASSYSSNQPQHF,TGTGCCAGCAGTTACTCGAGCAATCAGCCCCAGCATTTT
TRBV7-9,15,.,TRBJ2-2,.,CASRGRQTKTGELFF,TGTGCCAGCAGAGGACGGCAGACTAAGACCGGGGAGCTGTTTTTT
TRBV4-2,18,once,TRBJ2-7,TRBD2,CASSQDRLAGGSSYEQYF,TGTGCCAGCAGCCAAGATCGCCTAGCGGGGGGGAGCTCCTACGAGCAGTACTTC
TRBV6-1,13,.,TRBJ2-2,TRBD1,CASRQGTTGELFF,TGTGCCAGCCGACAGGGTACGACCGGGGAGCTGTTTTTT
TRBV14,13,.,TRBJ1-2,.,CASSSGTEYGYTF,TGTGCCAGCAGCTCCGGGACGGAGTATGGCTACACCTTC
TRBV2,13,.,TRBJ1-2,.,CASSERQVYGYTF,TGTGCCAGCAGTGAGCGGCAGGTCTATGGCTACACCTTC
TRBV9,14,.,TRBJ2-1,.,CASSATNSYNEQFF,TGTGCCAGCAGCGCGACGAACTCCTACAATGAGCAGTTCTTC
TRBV30,15,.,TRBJ1-2,TRBD1,CAWSVGGQDQSGYTF,TGTGCCTGGAGTGTGGGGGGACAGGATCAGTCGGGCTACACCTTC
TRBV10-3,18,.,TRBJ2-3,TRBD1,CAISETGTEGRSTDTQYF,TGTGCCATCAGTGAAACCGGGACAGAGGGGCGGAGCACAGATACGCAGTATTTT
TRBV27,14,.,TRBJ2-7,TRBD2,CASSATSSVHEQYF,TGTGCCAGCAGTGCGACTAGCTCTGTCCACGAGCAGTACTTC
TRBV5-1,15,.,TRBJ1-6,.,CASSLDRPGNSPLHF,TGCGCCAGCAGCTTGGACAGGCCGGGGAATTCACCCCTCCACTTT
TRBV5-1,13,.,TRBJ1-1,TRBD1,CASSGTAGTEAFF,TGCGCCAGCAGCGGGACAGCCGGCACTGAAGCTTTCTTT
TRBV5-1,12,.,TRBJ2-5,.,CASSYSQETQYF,TGCGCCAGCAGCTATAGCCAAGAGACCCAGTACTTC
TRBV15,14,.,TRBJ1-4,.,CATSREQGNEKLFF,TGTGCCACCAGCAGAGAACAGGGTAATGAAAAACTGTTTTTT
TRBV4-2,15,.,TRBJ1-2,.,CASSQDGPSQSGYTF,TGTGCCAGCAGCCAAGACGGGCCATCACAGTCTGGCTACACCTTC
TRBV11-2,15,.,TRBJ1-6,TRBD1,CASSSATGLSSPLHF,TGTGCCAGCAGTTCTGCGACAGGGCTTAGTTCACCCCTCCACTTT
TRBV7-2,15,.,TRBJ2-1,TRBD2,CASSFQAGERYRQFF,TGTGCCAGCAGCTTCCAGGCGGGAGAAAGGTATCGGCAGTTCTTC
TRBV29-1,12,.,TRBJ1-2,TRBD1,CSFGTVNYGYTF,TGCAGCTTCGGGACAGTGAACTATGGCTACACCTTC
TRBV11-2,12,.,TRBJ2-3,.,CASSLYTDTQYF,TGTGCCAGCAGCTTATATACAGATACGCAGTATTTT
TRBV10-1,15,once,TRBJ2-3,.,CASRSKKRDTDTQYF,TGCGCCAGCAGGTCCAAGAAACGGGACACAGATACGCAGTATTTT
TRBV2,13,.,TRBJ1-5,.,CASRGEGSQPQHF,TGTGCCAGCAGGGGGGAGGGCAGTCAGCCCCAGCATTTT
TRBV7-2,15,.,TRBJ2-5,TRBD2,CASSLGGSGQETQYF,TGTGCCAGCAGCTTGGGGGGTAGCGGGCAAGAGACCCAGTACTTC
TRBV10-2,17,.,TRBJ1-4,TRBD1,CASSLTGGHRVGEKLFF,TGCGCCAGCAGCCTGACAGGGGGTCATAGAGTTGGTGAAAAACTGTTTTTT
TRBV18,11,.,TRBJ2-7,.,CASSSDYEQYF,TGTGCCAGCTCATCCGACTACGAGCAGTACTTC
TRBV19,15,once,TRBJ2-7,TRBD2,CASSRGLATSYEQYF,TGTGCCAGTAGCAGGGGACTAGCGACGTCCTACGAGCAGTACTTC
TRBV27,13,.,TRBJ2-7,TRBD2,CASTGEGRSEQYF,TGTGCCAGCACGGGGGAGGGTAGAAGCGAGCAGTACTTC
TRBV4-1,14,.,TRBJ1-1,.,CASSQEDRWSGAFF,TGCGCCAGCAGCCAGGAAGACAGGTGGAGTGGAGCTTTCTTT
TRBV5-1,16,.,TRBJ2-3,.,CASSSLPRQGTDTQYF,TGCGCCAGCAGCAGCTTACCTAGGCAGGGCACAGATACGCAGTATTTT
TRBV2,15,.,TRBJ1-2,.,CASSFRREANYGYTF,TGTGCCAGCAGTTTCCGTCGGGAGGCTAACTATGGCTACACCTTC